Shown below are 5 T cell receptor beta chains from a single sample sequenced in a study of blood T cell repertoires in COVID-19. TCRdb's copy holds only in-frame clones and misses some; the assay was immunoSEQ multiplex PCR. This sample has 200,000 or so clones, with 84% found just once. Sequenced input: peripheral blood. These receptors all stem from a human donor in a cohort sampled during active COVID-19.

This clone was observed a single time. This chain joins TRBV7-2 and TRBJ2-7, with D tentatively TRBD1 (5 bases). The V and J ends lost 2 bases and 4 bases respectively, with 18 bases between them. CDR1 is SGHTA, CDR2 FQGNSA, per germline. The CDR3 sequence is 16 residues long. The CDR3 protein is CASSLSSTTGSYEQYF. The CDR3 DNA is TGTGCCAGCAGCTTATCTTCAACAACAGGTAGTTACGAGCAGTACTTC.

CDR3 amino acids: CASSQSPRAEQYF. In DNA, the CDR3 is TGTGCCAGCAGCCAATCCCCCAGGGCCGAGCAGTACTTC. The chain is built from TRBV28 and TRBJ2-7; possible D gene TRBD1, 5 bases. The length of the CDR3 is 13 residues. CDR1 and CDR2 (germline): MDHEN, SYDVKM. Trimming removed 6 bases from V and 6 bases from J, with 15 bases in between.

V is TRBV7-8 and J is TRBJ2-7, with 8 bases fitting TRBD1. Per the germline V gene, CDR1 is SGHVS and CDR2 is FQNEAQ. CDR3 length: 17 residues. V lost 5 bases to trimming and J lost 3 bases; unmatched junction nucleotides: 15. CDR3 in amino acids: CASSARLRTGLNYEQYF. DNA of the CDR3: TGTGCCAGCAGCGCGCGCCTAAGGACAGGGTTAAACTACGAGCAGTACTTC.

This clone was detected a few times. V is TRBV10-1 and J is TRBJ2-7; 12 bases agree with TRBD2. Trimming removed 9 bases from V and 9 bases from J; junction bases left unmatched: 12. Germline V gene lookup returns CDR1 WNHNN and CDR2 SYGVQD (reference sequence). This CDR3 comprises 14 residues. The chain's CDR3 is CARFTRLAGAGQYF. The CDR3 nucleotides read TGCGCCAGATTTACCCGACTAGCGGGAGCTGGGCAGTACTTC.

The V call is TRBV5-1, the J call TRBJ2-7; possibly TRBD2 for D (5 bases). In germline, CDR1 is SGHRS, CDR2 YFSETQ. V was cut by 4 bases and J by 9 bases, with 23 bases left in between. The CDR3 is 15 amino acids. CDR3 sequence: CASSPAAGPPLGQYF. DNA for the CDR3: TGCGCCAGCAGCCCGGCCGCGGGTCCTCCATTGGGGCAGTACTTC.